This T cell receptor (beta chain) stems from a study of identical twins. Study-wide findings and caveats: Sharing of beta out-of-frame sequences by twins showed a weaker excess. Abundant beta clonotypes from cord blood had fewer insertions, unlike memory repertoires, which showed none.

Trimming removed 6 bases at V and 14 bases at J, with 17 bases between. In germline, CDR1 is MNHNS, CDR2 SASEGT. The CDR3 contains 12 residues. TCRdb reprocessed the 5' RACE reads with MiXCR, giving one entry per CDR3 protein. The sample gives 1.5 million to 2 million distinct CDR3 sequences, roughly a third of which show up once; 0.25% to 0.3% is in the top ten. Notes on this clonotype: Its antigen is still unknown.

Source material: cord blood. The chain is built from TRBV6-1 and TRBJ2-1; D gene unclear. This TCR came from a newborn girl in good health. The CDR3 loop reads CASSAIRESEFF. The DNA for the CDR3 is TGTGCCAGCAGCGCGATAAGGGAAAGTGAGTTCTTC.